The 8 T cell receptor beta chains presented below share a single source sample, sequenced in a study of blood T cell repertoires in COVID-19. The data were produced by immunoSEQ multiplex PCR, yet TCRdb's version contains in-frame clones alone and is incomplete. The sample lists roughly 72,000 clones, around 76% seen once, with around 13% in the top ten. Source material: peripheral blood. The receptor set was obtained from a woman aged 80 or older with acute or convalescent COVID-19.

This clone was counted a few times. This chain links TRBV7-9 with TRBJ2-5; possible D gene TRBD1, 6 bases. Germline V CDR1 and CDR2: SEHNR, FQNEAQ (reference sequence). Trimming left V 2 bases short and J 2 bases short, with 9 bases between. This CDR3 has 14 amino acids. This chain's CDR3 is CASSLSGTQETQYF. In DNA form, the CDR3 reads TGTGCCAGCAGCTTATCCGGGACACAAGAGACCCAGTACTTC. The complete variable domain, with remaining parts taken from reference TRBV7-9 and TRBJ2-5, reads DTGVSQNPRHKITKRGQNVTFRCDPISEHNRLYWYRQTLGQGPEFLTYFQNEAQLEKSRLLSDRFSAERPKGSFSTLEIQRTEQGDSAMYLCASSLSGTQETQYFGPGTRLLVL.

This rearrangement joins TRBV18 to TRBJ1-1; D unclear. This CDR3 is built from 17 residues. The ends were cut back, 1 base at V and 0 bases at J, with 15 bases in the middle. The germline V gene has CDR1 KGHSH and CDR2 LQKENI. The CDR3 coding sequence is TGTGCCAGCTCACCACGAGGGTTCTCCGCAGTGAACACTGAAGCTTTCTTT. This gives the protein CASSPRGFSAVNTEAFF. The whole variable domain, filled in from reference TRBV18 and TRBJ1-1, reads NAGVMQNPRHLVRRRGQEARLRCSPMKGHSHVYWYRQLPEEGLKFMVYLQKENIIDESGMPKERFSAEFPKEGPSILRIQQVVRGDSAAYFCASSPRGFSAVNTEAFFGQGTRLTVV.

This sequence joins TRBV28 and TRBJ2-1; D is unresolved. The ends were cut back, 3 bases at V and 6 bases at J, with 9 bases in the middle. The germline V gene has CDR1 MDHEN and CDR2 SYDVKM. This CDR3 spans 13 amino acids. For the CDR3, the DNA is TGTGCCAGCAGTTTTACTACTTCCAATGAGCAGTTCTTC. Amino acids: CASSFTTSNEQFF.

V gene TRBV19 combines with J gene TRBJ2-1, with a possible D match to TRBD1 (5 bases). The CDR3 totals 12 residues. Germline loops: CDR1 LNHDA, CDR2 SQIVND (reference sequence). V shed 6 bases and J shed 4 bases, with 7 bases lying between them. CDR3 protein: CASRTAYNEQFF. As DNA, the CDR3 is TGTGCCAGTAGGACAGCATACAATGAGCAGTTCTTC. Full variable domain (outside the CDR3, taken from reference TRBV19 and TRBJ2-1): DGGITQSPKYLFRKEGQNVTLSCEQNLNHDAMYWYRQDPGQGLRLIYYSQIVNDFQKGDIAEGYSVSREKKESFPLTVTSAQKNPTAFYLCASRTAYNEQFFGPGTRLTVL.

V is TRBV12-3 or TRBV12-4 and J is TRBJ1-1; 7 positions match TRBD1. V shed 10 bases, J shed 1 base, and the junction held 3 bases outside the gene matches. This CDR3 region has 12 residues. The CDR3 reads CATYRGNTEAFF. CDR3 sequence (DNA): TGTGCCACATACAGGGGGAACACTGAAGCTTTCTTT.

On this clone: In the same sample, other DNA sequences code for this CDR3. V and J are TRBV29-1 and TRBJ2-7; tentatively, D is TRBD1 (7 bases). V dropped 6 bases and J dropped 3 bases, with 12 bases sitting between them. Germline CDR1 and CDR2: SQVTM and ANQGSEA. The CDR3 has 12 amino acids. The CDR3: CSVSGGSYEQYF. DNA of the CDR3: TGCAGCGTATCAGGGGGGAGCTACGAGCAGTACTTC.

V is TRBV7-2 and J is TRBJ2-1, with 7 bases that match TRBD2. After removal of 5 bases from V and 2 bases from J, the junction contained 6 bases not matched to a gene. The CDR3 has 15 amino acids. Germline CDR1 is SGHTA and CDR2 is FQGNSA. The CDR3 loop is CASSPLAATYNEQFF. CDR3 in DNA: TGTGCCAGCAGCCCCCTAGCGGCTACCTACAATGAGCAGTTCTTC.

This sequence joins TRBV10-3 and TRBJ1-2, with D unclear. The CDR3 spans 13 residues. V shed 3 bases and J shed 3 bases, with 8 bases lying between them. Germline V gene lookup returns CDR1 ENHRY and CDR2 SYGVKD. The CDR3 spells CAISEQSDYGYTF. The CDR3 nucleotides are TGTGCCATCAGTGAACAGTCTGACTATGGCTACACCTTC.